This T cell receptor (beta chain) was recorded in a study of T-cell memory formation after mild COVID-19 (dated by TCRdb to about 2021). At the level of the whole study: TCR sequence clusters from the two donors were largely donor specific. Two young, previously healthy adult volunteers made up the cohort, one male and one female. T-cell clones expanding and contracting after mild COVID-19 in two donors were tracked by longitudinal TCRalpha and TCRbeta repertoire sequencing.

The CDR3 spans 15 residues, from the cysteine through the phenylalanine. CDR3 DNA is the only sequence kept; it has 45 bases, read in frame from the first base. Cut back by 2 bases and 0 bases, the V and J ends lie 8 bases apart. The CDR1 and CDR2 encoded by the germline V gene are SGHRS and YFSETQ. Paper-wide results and their limitations: Contracting CD4+ clones appeared mostly in the CM and EM memory subsets, whereas CD8+ clones were enriched in EMRA. Clones that contracted from day 15 to 85 showed balanced CD4/CD8 phenotypes, whereas a second wave of clones that expanded from day 15 to 37 leaned towards CD4+. The study included only a couple of mild cases, and larger cohorts that include severe cases with pre-infection samples were judged to be necessary. SARS-CoV-2 specificity was not confirmed for the second-wave clones peaking on day 37. Some responding clones were detected in pre-infection memory, which suggested that pre-existing cross-reactive memory T cells had joined the SARS-CoV-2 response.

TCRdb records Illumina NovaSeq 6000 as the sequencer. cDNA libraries for TCRalpha and TCRbeta were prepared by 5'RACE using constant-segment primers, with sample barcodes and unique molecular identifiers added. Trizol reagent was used to extract RNA from every sample. Libraries were amplified in two PCR steps, with a second sample barcode and Illumina TruSeq adapters added in the second step. Sequencing of the libraries was done on an Illumina NovaSeq, producing 2 x 150 bp paired-end reads. Turning to the authors' computational methods: Demultiplexing of reads and collapsing into UMI-guided consensus sequences were performed with migec v1.2.7. Using mixcr v2.1.11, UMI consensuses were aligned to TRA and TRB V and J templates and then assembled into clonotypes. A clonotype was counted as expanded or contracted only if both edgeR and NoisET called the change significant, with noise models trained on biological replicates. For edgeR calls, the cutoffs were a false discovery rate-adjusted p below 0.01 and a log2 fold-change threshold of 1. As an exploratory analysis of dynamics, max-normalized trajectories of the 1000 most abundant clonotypes were examined with PCA combined with hierarchical clustering. The CD4 or CD8 phenotype of responding clones was assigned using the separately sequenced CD4+ and CD8+ repertoires. In TCRdb, the public reads were trimmed at Q25 with fastp and aligned with MiXCR, with productive beta chains retained. Rows are unified per CDR3 protein, each entry keeping the most common DNA and genes. These V and J calls are TCRdb output, not the study's own analysis. Recorded for this sample are about 88,000 distinct CDR3 sequences; roughly 25% of them occurred a single time. The ten largest clones take up roughly 40% of the sample.

Ficoll-Paque density gradient centrifugation was used to isolate PBMCs. With regard to this clonotype: The target of this receptor is not known. No base qualities exist here, and no much larger clone lies one base off it.

The specimen was PBMCs or a T cell subset sorted from them (not recorded which). In this chain, TRBV5-1 is recombined with TRBJ2-2; possibly the D gene is TRBD1, per 6 matching bases. The TCR was taken from a man aged 18 to 30 who had mild COVID-19 (a few samples of this study predate the infection). The sample titles of this study are shuffled in the database, so cell type and time point are left out; the donor was told from shared clones. The CDR3 region reads CASSLTGPNTGELFF. The DNA reads as follows: TGCGCCAGCAGCTTAACAGGGCCGAACACCGGGGAGCTGTTTTTT. With the portions outside the CDR3 filled from the reference TRBV5-1 and TRBJ2-2 genes, the complete variable region becomes KAGVTQTPRYLIKTRGQQVTLSCSPISGHRSVSWYQQTPGQGLQFLFEYFSETQRNKGNFPGRFSGRQFSNSRSEMNVSTLELGDSALYLCASSLTGPNTGELFFGEGSRLTVL.